This T cell receptor beta chain was recovered during a study of T cells expressing NK-cell markers. Whole-study results and caveats: What remained unclear was the HCMV specificity of expanded NKG2C+ T cell clones. A few of the donors also had these clonotypes leading their CD3+CD56-NKG2C+ fraction.

This CDR3 comprises 12 residues. Germline CDR1 SGHRS, CDR2 YFSETQ. With regard to this clonotype: Its specificity is not known.

TCRdb reanalyzed the 5' RACE reads, giving one entry per CDR3 protein sequence and no DNA. The sample features around 280,000 distinct CDR3 sequences, with 0.39% in its top ten. The sequence derives from a man aged 18 to 30 in good health. The specimen was blood T cells: a sorted CD56 or NKG2C T cell subset, CD4+ or CD8+ T cells, or bulk PBMC T cells (not recorded which). The chain joins TRBV5-1 to TRBJ2-7. CDR3 amino acids: CASSLEESEQYF.